The T cell receptor (beta chain) under discussion was sequenced for a study of T cell responses to AZD1222 COVID-19 vaccine. Only in-frame clones appear in the TCRdb table, and some are missing; sequencing was by immunoSEQ multiplex PCR. Found here are about 97,000 clones, 90% to 95% of them singletons; the top ten hold about 7.5%. Germline-derived CDR1 and CDR2 are LNHDA and SQIVND (reference sequence). The CDR3 is 14 residues long. V shed 4 bases and J shed 3 bases, with 12 bases lying between them. Concerning this clone itself: Its antigen is currently unknown.

General study results and limits: Mostly white British, mostly female donors; authors suggested clonal diversity may be underestimated. CD4 TCRs associated with vaccination spanned spike, dominating at 160-218 and 743-854.

Here the sequenced sample was peripheral blood, taken on day 0 of AZD1222 vaccination. This sequence originates from an adult in good health. The chain is built from TRBV19 and TRBJ1-2; D perhaps matches TRBD1 (6 bases). The CDR3 DNA sequence: TGTGCCAGTAGTAAAAGGGGGGAACACTATGGCTACACCTTC. Translating gives CASSKRGEHYGYTF.